This entry concerns a single T cell receptor beta chain. In the original analysis: The assay estimated nucleated cells by amplifying reference gene primers. Using immunoSEQ multiplex PCR, the repertoire was profiled, and TCRdb retains in-frame clones only, with some absent. That table supplies the V and J calls and clone size; D and trimming were determined from the DNA. This table has about 300,000 clones, around 89% appearing once. The data are from a study of blood T cell repertoires in COVID-19. Looking at the study overall: Acute-phase and convalescent COVID-19 samples originated in the United States, Italy and Spain. PBMCs, B-cell-depleted T cells, or T cells were the source of the cDNA or gDNA that made up the material.

This TCR was sampled from a woman in her twenties or thirties who had recovered from COVID-19. Material for sequencing was peripheral blood.

CDR3 in DNA: TGTGCCTGGAGTGTACAGTACGGCTCCTACGAGCAGTACTTC. Translating it yields CAWSVQYGSYEQYF. The chain recombines TRBV30 with TRBJ2-7, with D uncertain. V lost 0 bases, J lost 0 bases, and 9 bases lay in between. Germline-derived CDR1 and CDR2 are GTSNPN and SVGIG (reference sequence). The CDR3 is 14 amino acids.